This is a list of T cell receptor beta chains from one sample in a study of T cell responses to AZD1222 COVID-19 vaccine. Repertoires were generated with immunoSEQ multiplex PCR, while TCRdb's copy carries only in-frame clones and drops some. The sample consists of around 110,000 clones, 70% to 90% of them appearing once. The sample consisted of peripheral blood, taken on day 0 of AZD1222 vaccination. The origin of the receptors is an adult in good health. Both conserved end residues are part of each CDR3. A D gene is named only where the DNA matches it firmly. Where a row states a size, it is once, few, many or the class of an expanded clone; other rows omit it.

. TRBJ1-3 TRBV5-4 . CASSRGQGSGNTIYF TGTGCCAGCAGCCGAGGGCAGGGATCTGGAAACACCATATATTTT
TRBD1 TRBJ1-1 TRBV25-1 . CASSGATGNNWQAFF TGTGCCAGCAGTGGGGCGACAGGGAATAATTGGCAAGCTTTCTTT
. TRBJ1-5 TRBV5-5 . CASSGGASGEPQHF TGTGCCAGCAGCGGGGGAGCCTCGGGGGAGCCCCAGCATTTT
. TRBJ1-4 TRBV4-1 . CASSQDSGTRRLFF TGCGCCAGCAGCCAAGATTCAGGGACGAGGAGACTGTTTTTT
. TRBJ1-2 TRBV28 . CASSLILAGYTF TGTGCCAGCAGTTTAATTTTGGCTGGCTACACCTTC
TRBD1 TRBJ2-2 TRBV9 . CASSVDGTGGIGELFF TGTGCCAGCAGCGTAGACGGGACAGGGGGCATCGGGGAGCTGTTTTTT
. TRBJ2-1 TRBV12-3/TRBV12-4 . CASSLVSGSEQFF TGTGCCAGCAGTTTAGTCTCAGGTAGCGAGCAGTTCTTC
TRBD2 TRBJ2-3 TRBV2 . CASSEGGRADTQYF TGTGCCAGCAGTGAGGGCGGGAGGGCAGATACGCAGTATTTT
TRBD1 TRBJ2-7 TRBV18 few CASSPSSAGGSYEQYF TGTGCCAGCTCACCATCCTCAGCAGGGGGTTCGTACGAGCAGTACTTC
. TRBJ1-2 TRBV7-2 . CASSSQPQYYGYTF TGTGCCAGCAGCTCCCAGCCCCAATACTATGGCTACACCTTC
. TRBJ2-2 TRBV6-4 . CASSDSPGDNTGELFF TGTGCCAGCAGTGACTCCCCAGGGGATAACACCGGGGAGCTGTTTTTT
. TRBJ1-2 TRBV5-1 . CASSLRDTQAGGYTF TGCGCCAGCAGCTTGCGGGACACCCAGGCGGGTGGCTACACCTTC
. TRBJ2-7 TRBV3-1/TRBV3-2 . CASSQVSGDTQYF TGTGCCAGCAGCCAAGTTTCTGGGGATACGCAGTACTTC
. TRBJ1-1 TRBV11-2 . CASSLDVTNTEAFF TGTGCCAGCAGCTTAGATGTGACGAACACTGAAGCTTTCTTT
TRBD2 TRBJ2-1 TRBV4-1 . CASSQEGGLAGRGQFF TGCGCCAGCAGCCAAGAAGGGGGACTAGCGGGAAGAGGACAGTTCTTC
. TRBJ2-1 TRBV7-9 . CASSSLGDQNEQFF TGTGCCAGCAGCTCTCTTGGGGACCAAAATGAGCAGTTCTTC
. TRBJ1-5 TRBV20-1 . CSASRTDDQPQHF TGCAGTGCTAGTCGGACGGATGATCAGCCCCAGCATTTT
. TRBJ2-3 TRBV9 . CASSVGVGTDTQYF TGTGCCAGCAGCGTAGGGGTAGGGACAGATACGCAGTATTTT
TRBD2 TRBJ2-1 TRBV5-1 . CASSLAATSPYNEQFF TGCGCCAGCAGCTTGGCTGCGACTAGCCCCTACAATGAGCAGTTCTTC
. TRBJ1-5 TRBV5-5 . CASSLEEGQPQHF TGTGCCAGCAGCTTGGAGGAGGGCCAGCCCCAGCATTTT
. TRBJ2-7 TRBV20-1 . CSAGGPYEQYF TGCAGTGCCGGGGGGCCCTACGAGCAGTACTTC
TRBD1 TRBJ1-1 TRBV29-1 . CSVAPRQGVTEAFF TGCAGCGTTGCCCCCCGACAGGGGGTAACTGAAGCTTTCTTT
. TRBJ1-2 TRBV6-4 . CASTQTDNYGYTF TGTGCCAGCACACAGACAGATAACTATGGCTACACCTTC
. TRBJ1-2 TRBV24-1 . CATSDSWDYGYTF TGTGCCACCAGTGATTCCTGGGACTATGGCTACACCTTC
. TRBJ2-2 TRBV5-1 . CASSLDRRTNTGELFF TGCGCCAGCAGCTTGGACAGGAGAACGAACACCGGGGAGCTGTTTTTT
. TRBJ2-7 TRBV5-1 . CASSLEQGYYEQYF TGCGCCAGCAGCTTGGAACAGGGCTACTACGAGCAGTACTTC
TRBD1 TRBJ2-1 TRBV5-4 . CASSLSPGTDNEQFF TGTGCCAGCAGCTTGAGCCCCGGGACAGACAATGAGCAGTTCTTC
. TRBJ1-5 TRBV11-2 once CASSLGGNLNQPQHF TGTGCCAGCAGCTTAGGGGGAAATTTAAATCAGCCCCAGCATTTT
. TRBJ1-2 TRBV5-1 . CASSLSNSRYGYTF TGCGCCAGCAGCTTGTCAAATAGCCGCTATGGCTACACCTTC
TRBD2 TRBJ2-1 TRBV4-1 once CASSQVVLAGGSDEQFF TGCGCCAGCAGCCAAGTGGTACTAGCGGGGGGTAGCGATGAGCAGTTCTTC
. TRBJ2-7 TRBV19 . CATKKGSDNEQYF TGTGCCACCAAAAAAGGGAGTGACAACGAGCAGTACTTC
TRBD1 TRBJ1-2 TRBV6-6 . CASSFFSGQGASGYTF TGTGCCAGCAGTTTCTTCAGCGGACAGGGAGCTAGTGGCTACACCTTC
TRBD1 TRBJ1-1 TRBV11-2 . CASSFSRTGPNTEAFF TGTGCCAGCAGCTTTTCCCGGACAGGACCGAACACTGAAGCTTTCTTT
TRBD1 TRBJ1-4 TRBV5-1 . CASSTGQVLEKLFF TGCGCCAGCAGCACCGGACAGGTATTAGAAAAACTGTTTTTT
. TRBJ2-2 TRBV5-1 . CASTPDRRTGELFF TGCGCCAGCACCCCTGACAGACGCACCGGGGAGCTGTTTTTT
. TRBJ2-7 TRBV18 . CASSPKSGGSRGEQYF TGTGCCAGCTCACCAAAGTCGGGAGGATCAAGGGGGGAGCAGTACTTC
. TRBJ2-1 TRBV9 . CASSPHPGASYEQFF TGTGCCAGCAGCCCTCATCCGGGAGCCTCATATGAGCAGTTCTTC
. TRBJ1-4 TRBV6-2/TRBV6-3 . CASSSQFVFNEKLFF TGTGCCAGCAGTTCGCAATTTGTCTTTAATGAAAAACTGTTTTTT
. TRBJ2-7 TRBV3-1/TRBV3-2 . CASSQAERGERQYF TGTGCCAGCAGCCAAGCCGAACGGGGAGAGCGGCAGTACTTC
. TRBJ2-1 TRBV29-1 . CSDPIRAYNEQFF TGCAGCGACCCAATTAGGGCCTACAATGAGCAGTTCTTC
. TRBJ1-2 TRBV19 once CANLTLTSYGYTF TGTGCCAACTTGACACTTACCAGCTATGGCTACACCTTC
. TRBJ1-5 TRBV6-2/TRBV6-3 . CASSPGVGNQPQHF TGTGCCAGCAGCCCTGGGGTAGGCAATCAGCCCCAGCATTTT
TRBD1 TRBJ1-1 TRBV7-3 . CASSPDRETEAFF TGTGCCAGCAGCCCGGACAGGGAGACTGAAGCTTTCTTT
. TRBJ1-3 TRBV19 few CASIQDTGSGNTIYF TGTGCCAGTATCCAGGACACCGGCTCTGGAAACACCATATATTTT
. TRBJ2-5 TRBV27 . CASSLKRLGGETQYF TGTGCCAGCAGTTTGAAGCGCCTAGGGGGGGAGACCCAGTACTTC
TRBD2 TRBJ2-1 TRBV30 . CAWSVPTSSVNEQFF TGTGCCTGGAGTGTCCCGACTAGCAGCGTCAATGAGCAGTTCTTC
. TRBJ2-3 TRBV7-9 once CASQMRGISTDTQYF TGTGCCAGCCAGATGAGGGGCATTAGCACAGATACGCAGTATTTT
. TRBJ1-6 TRBV6-5 . CASSYWSGRGNSPLHF TGTGCCAGCAGTTACTGGTCAGGTCGCGGTAATTCACCCCTCCACTTT
. TRBJ1-1 TRBV7-9 . CASSLVRPNTEAFF TGTGCCAGCAGCTTAGTCAGACCGAACACTGAAGCTTTCTTT
TRBD1 TRBJ1-1 TRBV14 . CASSQERGLDRGGAFF TGTGCCAGCAGCCAAGAGCGAGGCTTGGACAGGGGGGGAGCTTTCTTT
TRBD1 TRBJ1-2 TRBV30 . CAWSRGQNYGYTF TGTGCCTGGAGCCGGGGACAGAACTATGGCTACACCTTC
TRBD2 TRBJ2-3 TRBV3-1/TRBV3-2 . CASSQPGLAGKGTDTQYF TGTGCCAGCAGCCAACCAGGCCTAGCGGGAAAGGGGACAGATACGCAGTATTTT
TRBD1 TRBJ2-7 TRBV29-1 . CSVEEVGQVYEQYF TGCAGCGTTGAAGAGGTAGGACAGGTCTACGAGCAGTACTTC
. TRBJ1-5 TRBV5-5 . CASSLVGGIGNQPQHF TGTGCCAGCAGCTTGGTGGGGGGCATTGGCAATCAGCCCCAGCATTTT
. TRBJ2-3 TRBV6-5 few CASSPLRTSTDTQYF TGTGCCAGCAGCCCCCTCAGGACTAGCACAGATACGCAGTATTTT